The 9 T cell receptor beta chains below were found in one sample sequenced in a study of radiation and T cells in renal cell carcinoma. Indicated time point: baseline pretreatment blood. Regarding treatment: 15 Gy SBRT to primary tumor, nephrectomy 4 weeks later. The repertoire was sequenced with immunoSEQ multiplex PCR; TCRdb's copy has only in-frame clones and lacks some. The data contain 100,000 to 150,000 clones, around 80% of them singletons. The source was blood, collected from a patient whose treatment included radiotherapy and nephrectomy. The receptor source for this set is a woman aged 55-70 years with renal cell carcinoma.

The V call is TRBV27, the J call TRBJ2-1; D uncertain. With 0 bases removed from V and 0 bases from J, the gap between germline ends came to 9 bases. The CDR3 extends over 16 amino acids. The germline CDR1 and CDR2 sequences are MNHEY and SMNVEV (reference sequence). The CDR3 nucleotides are TGTGCCAGCAGTTTATCAGCTACAGCCTCCTACAATGAGCAGTTCTTC. Translated, it gives CASSLSATASYNEQFF.

The V gene is TRBV6-5, the J gene TRBJ2-3; TRBD2 agrees at 10 bases. The CDR3 has 15 residues. The V segment lost 6 bases and the J segment 1 base; nucleotides outside the gene matches: 4. The germline gives CDR1 MNHEY, CDR2 SVGAGI. In DNA, the CDR3 is TGTGCCAGCAGAGGAGCGGGGGGGGGCACAGATACGCAGTATTTT. It translates to CASRGAGGGTDTQYF.

The chain employs TRBV27 and TRBJ1-2, with 8 nucleotides matching TRBD1. CDR3 length: 15 residues. V lost 0 bases to trimming and J lost 8 bases; unmatched junction nucleotides: 8. CDR1 is MNHEY, CDR2 SMNVEV, per germline (reference sequence). The CDR3: CASSLSGQGRSGYTF. The CDR3 coding sequence is TGTGCCAGCAGTTTATCCGGACAGGGCAGGAGCGGCTACACCTTC.

J is TRBJ1-2 and V is TRBV7-2, with 10 bases matching TRBD1. V lost 5 bases to trimming and J lost 7 bases; unmatched junction nucleotides: 7. The CDR3 extends over 14 amino acids. Germline CDR1 and CDR2: SGHTA and FQGNSA. The CDR3 reads CASSPPGQGFGYTF. DNA of the CDR3: TGTGCCAGCAGCCCCCCGGGACAGGGGTTTGGCTACACCTTC.

The rearrangement joins TRBV18 to TRBJ2-7; TRBD1 matches at 7 bases. V lost 3 bases and J lost 2; bases outside the gene matches: 4. Germline loops: CDR1 KGHSH, CDR2 LQKENI. The CDR3 length is 14 residues. CDR3 loop: CASSPTGAPYEQYF. In DNA form, the CDR3 reads TGTGCCAGCTCACCCACAGGGGCTCCCTACGAGCAGTACTTC.

V gene TRBV7-9 combines with J gene TRBJ1-4, with D possibly TRBD1 on 5 matching bases. The CDR3 has 15 amino acids. Germline assignment: CDR1 SEHNR and CDR2 FQNEAQ (reference sequence). The V and J ends lost 3 bases and 3 bases respectively, with 11 bases between them. The CDR3 bases are TGTGCCAGCAGCTTTGGGGGAGTAGCTAATGAAAAACTGTTTTTT. This sequence encodes CASSFGGVANEKLFF.

This clone was observed once. The J gene is TRBJ1-2, the V gene TRBV30; TRBD1 might be the D (5 bases). Trimming stripped 5 bases from V and 8 bases from J, with 18 bases between. The CDR3 is 13 amino acids. The germline V gene encodes CDR1 GTSNPN and CDR2 SVGIG (reference sequence). As DNA, the CDR3 is TGTGCCTGGCGGGACTCAGAGGCGGAGGGCTACACCTTC. It is translated as CAWRDSEAEGYTF.

The gene calls are TRBV28 and TRBJ2-5, with 7 bases lining up with TRBD2. The CDR3 covers 15 residues. CDR1 and CDR2 from the germline V gene are MDHEN and SYDVKM. The V and J ends lost 3 bases and 5 bases, in that order; junction bases with no gene match: 9. In DNA, the CDR3 is TGTGCCAGCAGTTTCTCCGGGAGGCCAATGGAGACCCAGTACTTC. This translates into CASSFSGRPMETQYF.

The chain has TRBV6-1 and TRBJ2-5; D remains unclear. The V gene lost 7 bases and the J gene lost 2 bases, with 5 bases spanning the gap. The CDR3 is 11 amino acids. The germline V gene has CDR1 MNHNS and CDR2 SASEGT. CDR3 amino acids: CASKGQETQYF. The CDR3 DNA reads TGTGCCAGCAAGGGTCAAGAGACCCAGTACTTC.